This TCR beta chain comes out of a study of T cells in tumors after PD-1 blockade. Across the study: Treatment was either pembrolizumab 200 mg every 3 weeks or cemiplimab 350 mg every 2 weeks. Some patients also took daily vismodegib 150 mg during anti-PD-1 treatment.

The V end was cut by 9 bases, the J end by 3 bases, with 14 bases between. There are 14 residues in the CDR3. Germline V CDR1 and CDR2: MNHEY, SMNVEV (reference sequence). Study results and caveats: Some novel exhausted tumor clones appeared in pre-treatment blood, suggesting peripheral recruitment.

As to this clone: Its antigen is not known.

Profiled with immunoSEQ multiplex PCR; TCRdb holds only in-frame clones, not every one. Of roughly 25,000 clones listed, roughly 80% are singletons. The V and J genes are TRBV27 and TRBJ2-2; D is uncertain. The sample consisted of PBMCs, taken after anti-PD-1 treatment. This clonotype was obtained from a human donor with basal cell carcinoma. In DNA form, the CDR3 reads TGTGCCAGTTACTGGGGTTCATACACCGGGGAGCTGTTTTTT. It specifies CASYWGSYTGELFF.